A single sample is the source of the 27 T cell receptor beta chains below, sequenced in a study of T cell responses to AZD1222 COVID-19 vaccine. Sequenced by immunoSEQ multiplex PCR; TCRdb stores in-frame clones only, minus some. There are 100,000 to 120,000 clones in the sample; approximately 92% occur only once, and around 2.5% lies in the top ten. The sequenced sample was peripheral blood, obtained 28 days after the second AZD1222 dose. The origin of the receptors is an adult who received the AZD1222 COVID-19 vaccine.

This clone was seen once. Here the CDR3 DNA reads TGTGCCAGCAGCTTGAGACGGAGACCATCTGGGGCCAACGTCCTGACTTTC. It codes for CASSLRRRPSGANVLTF. The V call is TRBV5-4, the J call TRBJ2-6, with D hard to call. The CDR3 spans 17 residues. Germline V lookup: CDR1 SGHNT, CDR2 YYREEE (reference sequence). Trimming removed 1 base from V and 1 base from J, with 12 bases in between.

This clone has only one observation. One end of the junction varies from germline; a read error may be responsible. The V and J genes are TRBV5-1 and TRBJ1-3; D is unclear. Looked up from germline, CDR1 is SGHRS and CDR2 is YFSETQ. The CDR3 loop spans 15 amino acids. CDR3 sequence reads: CASSLGLDSGSLLDF. In nucleotides, the CDR3 is TGCGCCAGCAGCTTGGGTCTCGACTCCGGATCTCTGTTGGATTTT.

V gene TRBV28 combines with J gene TRBJ1-4; D is ambiguous. Trimming left V 7 bases short and J 0 bases short, with 12 bases between. The germline V gene has CDR1 MDHEN and CDR2 SYDVKM. The CDR3 length is 15 residues. For the CDR3, the DNA is TGTGCCAGCAACCGACCTCAAGCAACTAATGAAAAACTGTTTTTT. Translated, it gives CASNRPQATNEKLFF.

The rearrangement joins TRBV19 to TRBJ2-1; 10 bases are shared with TRBD2. The J segment lost 2 bases and the V segment lost 5 bases, leaving 6 bases of the junction unmatched. The CDR3 is made up of 16 amino acids. Germline V gene lookup returns CDR1 LNHDA and CDR2 SQIVND (reference sequence). Written as DNA, the CDR3 is TGTGCCAGTAGTTCGAGAGCGGGGGGGACCTACAATGAGCAGTTCTTC. It specifies CASSSRAGGTYNEQFF.

The genes are TRBV14 and TRBJ1-1; weak D call: TRBD1 (6 bases). Trimming removed 4 bases at V and 8 bases at J, with 11 bases between. The CDR3 length is 12 residues. The V gene's germline CDR1 is SGHDN and CDR2 FVKESK. The CDR3 reads CASSRQGQEAFF. CDR3 sequence (DNA): TGTGCCAGCAGCCGGCAGGGACAAGAAGCTTTCTTT.

This chain uses TRBV5-4 with TRBJ2-6; the D call may be TRBD1 or TRBD2 (6 bases each). The germline gives CDR1 SGHNT, CDR2 YYREEE (reference sequence). The ends were cut back, 6 bases at V and 4 bases at J, with 14 bases in the middle. The CDR3 contains 15 residues. CDR3 sequence: CASTPPGAGANVLTF. In nucleotides, the CDR3 is TGTGCCAGCACCCCCCCGGGGGCCGGGGCCAACGTCCTGACTTTC.

The chain is built from TRBV21-1 and TRBJ1-5. TRBV21-1 is assigned pseudogene status. The CDR3 covers 14 residues. The CDR3 spells CASSKNRTSGAQHF. The CDR3 nucleotides are TGTGCCAGCAGCAAAAATCGGACCTCAGGAGCCCAGCATTTT.

This chain uses TRBV4-2 with TRBJ2-3, with 11 bases aligning to TRBD2. The length of the CDR3 is 16 residues. The ends lost 1 base at V and 3 bases at J; junction bases unmatched: 3. Germline V lookup: CDR1 LGHNA, CDR2 YNFKEQ. The CDR3 region has the DNA TGTGCCAGCAGCCAAGTTAGCGGGGGGGCTACAGATACGCAGTATTTT. Protein sequence: CASSQVSGGATDTQYF.

This clone was detected only once. The chain recombines TRBV5-1 with TRBJ1-4; the D is unclear. The V gene's germline CDR1 is SGHRS and CDR2 YFSETQ. Trimming took 0 bases from V and 5 from J, leaving 11 bases between them. The CDR3 contains 15 residues. The CDR3 here is CASSLGRDRNEKLFF. DNA of the CDR3: TGCGCCAGCAGCTTGGGCCGGGATCGGAATGAAAAACTGTTTTTT.

The chain couples TRBV3-1 (or the pseudogene TRBV3-2) to TRBJ1-1; tentatively, D is TRBD1 (6 bases). The CDR3 sequence is 14 residues long. V was cut by 4 bases and J by 4 bases, with 13 bases left in between. Germline CDR1 and CDR2: LGHDT and YNNKEL (reference sequence). CDR3: CASSPTGSRTEAFF. In nucleotides, the CDR3 is TGTGCCAGCAGCCCAACAGGGAGTCGCACTGAAGCTTTCTTT.

This clone was counted between two and nine times. This rearrangement joins TRBV5-4 to TRBJ1-2; 11 bases are shared with TRBD1. Germline V gene lookup returns CDR1 SGHNT and CDR2 YYREEE (reference sequence). There are 16 residues in the CDR3. The V segment lost 6 bases and the J segment 3 bases; nucleotides outside the gene matches: 10. The CDR3 DNA is TGTGCCAGCACCACCCCCGGGACAGGGGGTCACTATGGCTACACCTTC. Translated: CASTTPGTGGHYGYTF.

This sequence joins TRBV5-4 and TRBJ2-1, with D unclear. This CDR3 comprises 15 residues. Germline loops: CDR1 SGHNT, CDR2 YYREEE (reference sequence). Trimming removed 4 bases from V and 6 bases from J, with 17 bases in between. The chain's CDR3 is CASSRGRAETNEQFF. DNA of the CDR3: TGTGCCAGCAGCCGTGGACGTGCGGAAACCAATGAGCAGTTCTTC.

This clone has a single count. The chain joins TRBV3-1 (or the pseudogene TRBV3-2) to TRBJ1-2, with TRBD1 matching over 8 bases. CDR3 length equals 13 residues. Trimming at V came to 6 bases and at J to 7 bases, leaving 7 bases not matched to a gene. The germline V gene encodes CDR1 LGHDT and CDR2 YNNKEL (reference sequence). CDR3 sequence: CASSLAGTGGYTF. The CDR3, as DNA: TGTGCCAGCAGTCTTGCCGGGACAGGTGGCTACACCTTC.

The chain joins TRBV19 to TRBJ2-2; the match to TRBD2 covers 7 bases. V trimming: 6 bases; J trimming: 5 bases; junction bases outside the gene matches: 12. The germline V gene has CDR1 LNHDA and CDR2 SQIVND (reference sequence). The CDR3 loop spans 16 amino acids. CDR3 protein: CASSTILAVVTGELFF. CDR3 DNA: TGTGCCAGTAGCACGATCCTAGCGGTTGTAACCGGGGAGCTGTTTTTT.

V and J are TRBV5-6 and TRBJ1-1; no clear D. Germline V lookup: CDR1 SGHDT, CDR2 YYEEEE. V gave up 0 bases and J gave up 4 bases, with 10 bases separating them. The CDR3 is 14 residues long. Here the CDR3 DNA reads TGTGCCAGCAGCTTGGCGGGGTTAGTCACTGAAGCTTTCTTT. Translation gives CASSLAGLVTEAFF.

The chain carries TRBV14 and TRBJ2-1, with TRBD1 matching over 8 bases. CDR1 and CDR2 (germline): SGHDN, FVKESK. This CDR3 comprises 16 residues. V lost 3 bases, J lost 7 bases, and 11 bases stayed unmatched. Written as DNA, the CDR3 is TGTGCCAGCAGCCATTTTTCCGGGACAGGCCTTAATGAGCAGTTCTTC. This encodes CASSHFSGTGLNEQFF.

In this sample, this clone turned up once. This chain links TRBV11-1 with TRBJ2-7, with D tentatively TRBD2 (5 bases). CDR3 length: 14 amino acids. Trimming shortened V by 5 bases and J by 3 bases, and 14 bases separated the two germline ends. CDR1 and CDR2 (germline): SGHAT, FQDESV (reference sequence). CDR3 coding DNA: TGTGCCAGCAGCGCGATGATGGCGGGCTACGAGCAGTACTTC. Its protein product is CASSAMMAGYEQYF.

The gene calls are TRBV4-2 and TRBJ1-1, with no clear D. Germline lookup yields CDR1 LGHNA and CDR2 YNFKEQ. The CDR3 is made up of 14 amino acids. V was shortened by 1 base and J by 3 bases, with 9 bases between the two germline ends. In nucleotides, the CDR3 is TGTGCCAGCAGCCAAGGTTACACGGACACTGAAGCTTTCTTT. Encoded protein: CASSQGYTDTEAFF.

The chain has TRBV5-4 and TRBJ2-5, with D unclear. From germline, CDR1 is SGHNT and CDR2 YYREEE (reference sequence). V lost 3 bases and J lost 1, with 10 bases in between. This CDR3 has 14 residues. The CDR3 is CASSSWDLQETQYF. DNA of the CDR3: TGTGCCAGCAGCTCCTGGGATCTCCAAGAGACCCAGTACTTC.

The genes are TRBV19 and TRBJ1-3; TRBD1 agrees at 8 bases. Germline loops: CDR1 LNHDA, CDR2 SQIVND (reference sequence). This CDR3 region has 16 residues. Unmatched junction bases numbered 5, after V lost 4 bases and J lost 0 bases. CDR3 in DNA: TGTGCCAGTAGTACAGGGGGCGCATTCTCTGGAAACACCATATATTTT. This gives the protein CASSTGGAFSGNTIYF.

Turning to this clone: Germline and junction disagree at one end, which may indicate a read error. This chain joins TRBV7-7 and TRBJ2-2, with D tentatively TRBD1 (6 bases). This CDR3 is built from 16 residues. CDR1 and CDR2 from the germline V gene are SSHAT and FNYEAQ (reference sequence). The CDR3 sequence is CASSRSGTTNTGELFF. The CDR3 DNA reads as TGTGCTAGCAGTCGAAGTGGGACAACGAACACCGGGGAGCTGTTTTTT.

The chain employs TRBV5-1 and TRBJ1-5; a possible D gene is TRBD1 (5 bases). Germline V lookup: CDR1 SGHRS, CDR2 YFSETQ. The CDR3 covers 13 residues. The V end was cut by 7 bases, the J end by 2 bases, with 10 bases between. The CDR3 loop is CASRVGGNQPQHF. The CDR3 region has the DNA TGCGCCAGCCGCGTGGGGGGCAATCAGCCCCAGCATTTT.

The chain uses TRBV28 and TRBJ1-1, with D unclear. V lost 3 bases and J lost 4, with 6 bases in between. The CDR3 is 12 residues long. Per germline, CDR1 MDHEN and CDR2 SYDVKM. The CDR3 sequence is CASSFRPTEAFF. CDR3 DNA sequence: TGTGCCAGCAGTTTTAGGCCCACTGAAGCTTTCTTT.

The chain recombines TRBV3-1 (or the pseudogene TRBV3-2) with TRBJ1-3; no reliable D call. Trimming stripped 4 bases from V and 2 bases from J, with 9 bases between. Germline CDR1 LGHDT, CDR2 YNNKEL (reference sequence). The CDR3 runs to 14 residues. This CDR3 is CASSPQPAGNTIYF. CDR3 nucleotides: TGTGCCAGCAGCCCCCAACCAGCTGGAAACACCATATATTTT.

This chain joins TRBV5-1 and TRBJ2-5; D is tentatively TRBD1 or TRBD2 (6 bases each). V was trimmed by 1 base and J by 5 bases, leaving 30 bases between them. The CDR3 runs 20 residues. Germline V CDR1 and CDR2: SGHRS, YFSETQ. CDR3 nucleotide sequence: TGCGCCAGCAGCTTGTCTTTTGGCCTCCCGGGACACCGCAGCGGGGAGACCCAGTACTTC. Translated, it gives CASSLSFGLPGHRSGETQYF.

V usage is TRBV7-2 and J usage is TRBJ2-7; a weak D match, TRBD2 (6 bases). The CDR3 has 16 residues. The germline V gene encodes CDR1 SGHTA and CDR2 FQGNSA. V gave up 7 bases and J gave up 2 bases, with 21 bases separating them. This CDR3 is CASTEWGVQKPYEQYF. CDR3 bases: TGTGCCAGCACCGAGTGGGGGGTACAGAAACCCTACGAGCAGTACTTC.

This chain uses TRBV11-2 with TRBJ1-5; no reliable D call. V lost 0 bases and J lost 3, with 9 bases in between. Per germline, CDR1 SGHAT and CDR2 FQNNGV. The CDR3 spans 15 residues. The CDR3 here is CASSLDGKHNQPQHF. The CDR3, as DNA: TGTGCCAGCAGCTTAGACGGAAAACACAATCAGCCCCAGCATTTT.